This T cell receptor (beta chain) originates from a study of response to subunit inactivated influenza vaccine. Study-wide results and limits: T cells newly recruited by each seasonal influenza vaccination are few, the authors suggested.

The CDR3 extends over 14 amino acids. Per the germline V gene, CDR1 is GTSNPN and CDR2 is SVGIG (reference sequence). Trimming cost V 0 bases and J 5 bases; bases outside gene matches: 6. TCRdb recomputed calls from the RT-PCR reads with MiXCR, one row per CDR3 protein. The table shows around 570,000 distinct CDR3 sequences, with 7.6% occurring only once. There are a few counts of this clonotype. The target antigen is unknown. The chain carries TRBV30 and TRBJ2-7; TRBD1 matches 8 bases. The sequence was obtained from a man between 50 and 75 years old who received an inactivated influenza vaccine. The specimen comprised PBMCs from blood, sampled less than 30 months after vaccination. CDR3 residues: CAWSVTDRANEQYF. CDR3 nucleotides: TGTGCCTGGAGTGTAACGGACAGGGCCAACGAGCAGTACTTC.